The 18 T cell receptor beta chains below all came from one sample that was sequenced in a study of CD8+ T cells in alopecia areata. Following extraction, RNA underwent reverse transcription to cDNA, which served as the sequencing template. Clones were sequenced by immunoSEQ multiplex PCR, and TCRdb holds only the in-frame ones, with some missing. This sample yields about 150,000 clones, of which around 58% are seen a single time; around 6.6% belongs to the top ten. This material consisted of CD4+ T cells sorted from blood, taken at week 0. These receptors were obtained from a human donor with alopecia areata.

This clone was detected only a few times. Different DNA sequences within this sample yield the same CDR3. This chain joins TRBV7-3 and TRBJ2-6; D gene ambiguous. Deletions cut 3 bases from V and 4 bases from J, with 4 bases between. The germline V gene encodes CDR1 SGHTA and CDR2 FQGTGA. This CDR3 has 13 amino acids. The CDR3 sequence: CASSFFGANVLTF. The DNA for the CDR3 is TGTGCCAGCAGCTTCTTCGGGGCCAACGTCCTGACTTTC.

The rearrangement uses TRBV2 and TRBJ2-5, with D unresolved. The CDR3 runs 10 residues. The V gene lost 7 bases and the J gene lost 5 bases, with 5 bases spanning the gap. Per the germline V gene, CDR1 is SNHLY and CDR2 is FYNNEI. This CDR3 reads CASKAETQYF. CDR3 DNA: TGTGCCAGCAAGGCGGAGACCCAGTACTTC.

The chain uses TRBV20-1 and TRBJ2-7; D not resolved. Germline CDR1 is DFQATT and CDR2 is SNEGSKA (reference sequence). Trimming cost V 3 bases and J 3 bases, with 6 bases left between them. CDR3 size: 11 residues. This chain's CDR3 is CSARSSYEQYF. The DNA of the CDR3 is TGCAGTGCTAGGTCCAGCTACGAGCAGTACTTC.

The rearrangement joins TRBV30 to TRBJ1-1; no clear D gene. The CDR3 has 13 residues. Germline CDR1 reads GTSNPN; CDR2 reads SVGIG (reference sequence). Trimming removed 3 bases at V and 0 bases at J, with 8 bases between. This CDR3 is CAWSTQLNTEAFF. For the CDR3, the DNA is TGTGCCTGGAGCACTCAGTTGAACACTGAAGCTTTCTTT.

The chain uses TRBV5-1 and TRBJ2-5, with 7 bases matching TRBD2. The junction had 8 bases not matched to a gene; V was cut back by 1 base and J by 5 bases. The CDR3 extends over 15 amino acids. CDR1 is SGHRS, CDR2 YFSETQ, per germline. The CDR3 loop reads CASSLTGSRGETQYF. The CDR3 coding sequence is TGCGCCAGCAGCTTGACCGGTTCGCGGGGGGAGACCCAGTACTTC.

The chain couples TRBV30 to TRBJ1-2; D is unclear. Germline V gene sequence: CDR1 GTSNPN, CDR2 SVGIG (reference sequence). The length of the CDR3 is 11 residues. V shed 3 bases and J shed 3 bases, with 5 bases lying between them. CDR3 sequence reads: CAWRLYYGYTF. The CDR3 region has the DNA TGTGCCTGGAGATTGTACTATGGCTACACCTTC.

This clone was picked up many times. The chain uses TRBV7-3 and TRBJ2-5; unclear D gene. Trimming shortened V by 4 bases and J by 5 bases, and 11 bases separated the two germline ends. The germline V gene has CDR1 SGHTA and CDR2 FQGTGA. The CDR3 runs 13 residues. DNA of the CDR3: TGTGCCAGCAGCTCGGCCCCTACCGAGACCCAGTACTTC. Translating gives CASSSAPTETQYF.

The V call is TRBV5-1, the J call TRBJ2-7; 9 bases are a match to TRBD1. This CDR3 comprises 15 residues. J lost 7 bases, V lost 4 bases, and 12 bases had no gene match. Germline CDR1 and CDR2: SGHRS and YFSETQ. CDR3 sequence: CASSLWDRVQGEQYF. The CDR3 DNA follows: TGCGCCAGCAGCCTCTGGGACAGGGTACAAGGTGAGCAGTACTTC.

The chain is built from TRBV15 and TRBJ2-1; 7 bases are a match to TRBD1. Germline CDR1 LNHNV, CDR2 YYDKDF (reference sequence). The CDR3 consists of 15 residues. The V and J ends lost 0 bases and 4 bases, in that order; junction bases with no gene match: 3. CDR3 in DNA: TGTGCCACCAGCAGAGATGGACAGGCGTACAATGAGCAGTTCTTC. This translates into CATSRDGQAYNEQFF.

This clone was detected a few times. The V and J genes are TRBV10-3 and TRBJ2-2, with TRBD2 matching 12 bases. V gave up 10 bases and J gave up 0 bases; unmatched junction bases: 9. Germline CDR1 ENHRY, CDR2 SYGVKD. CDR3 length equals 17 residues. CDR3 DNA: TGTGCCACCACCATGACTAGCGGGGGAGCGAACACCGGGGAGCTGTTTTTT. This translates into CATTMTSGGANTGELFF.

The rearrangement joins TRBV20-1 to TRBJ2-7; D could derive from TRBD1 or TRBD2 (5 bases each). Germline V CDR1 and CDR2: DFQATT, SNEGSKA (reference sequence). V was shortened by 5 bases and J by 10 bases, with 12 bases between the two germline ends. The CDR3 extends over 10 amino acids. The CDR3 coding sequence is TGCAGTGCTCCCGGGACGAGTCAGTACTTC. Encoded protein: CSAPGTSQYF.

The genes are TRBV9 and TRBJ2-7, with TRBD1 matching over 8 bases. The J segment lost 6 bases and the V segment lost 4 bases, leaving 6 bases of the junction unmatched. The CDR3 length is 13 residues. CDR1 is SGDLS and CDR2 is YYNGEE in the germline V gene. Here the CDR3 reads CASSSRTGLEQYF. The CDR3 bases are TGTGCCAGCAGCTCCCGGACAGGGCTCGAGCAGTACTTC.

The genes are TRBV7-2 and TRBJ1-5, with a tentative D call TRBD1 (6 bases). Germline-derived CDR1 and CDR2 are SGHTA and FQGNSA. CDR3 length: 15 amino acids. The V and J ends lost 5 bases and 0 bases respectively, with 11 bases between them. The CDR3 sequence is CASSKTGNSNQPQHF. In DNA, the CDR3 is TGTGCCAGCAGCAAGACAGGAAATAGCAATCAGCCCCAGCATTTT.

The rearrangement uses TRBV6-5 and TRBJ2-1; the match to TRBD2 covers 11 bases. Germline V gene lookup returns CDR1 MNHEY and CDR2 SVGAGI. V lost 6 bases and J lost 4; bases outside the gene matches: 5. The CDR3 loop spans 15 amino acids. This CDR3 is CASSDSGGGYNEQFF. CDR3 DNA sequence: TGTGCCAGCAGCGATAGCGGGGGGGGATACAATGAGCAGTTCTTC.

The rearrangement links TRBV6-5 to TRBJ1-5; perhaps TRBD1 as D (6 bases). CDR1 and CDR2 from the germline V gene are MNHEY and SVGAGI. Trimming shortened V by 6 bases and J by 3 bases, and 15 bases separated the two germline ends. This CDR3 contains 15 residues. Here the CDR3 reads CASRMTGGFNQPQHF. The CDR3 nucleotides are TGTGCCAGCAGGATGACAGGAGGATTCAATCAGCCCCAGCATTTT.

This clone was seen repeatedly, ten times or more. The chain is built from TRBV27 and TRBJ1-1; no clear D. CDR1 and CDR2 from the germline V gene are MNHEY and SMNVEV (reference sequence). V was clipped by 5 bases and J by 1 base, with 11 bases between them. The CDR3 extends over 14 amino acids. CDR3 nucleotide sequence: TGTGCCAGCAGTCAAATTCGAGGGAACACTGAAGCTTTCTTT. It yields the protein CASSQIRGNTEAFF.

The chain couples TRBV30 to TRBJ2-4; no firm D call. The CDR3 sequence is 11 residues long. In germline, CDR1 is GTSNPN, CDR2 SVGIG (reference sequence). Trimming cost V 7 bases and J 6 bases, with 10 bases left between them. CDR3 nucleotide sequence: TGTGCCTATCTCTCCGGAAACATTCAGTACTTC. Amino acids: CAYLSGNIQYF.

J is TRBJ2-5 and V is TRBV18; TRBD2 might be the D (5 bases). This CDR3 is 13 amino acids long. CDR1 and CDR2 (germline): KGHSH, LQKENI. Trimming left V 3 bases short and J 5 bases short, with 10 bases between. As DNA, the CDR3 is TGTGCCAGCTCACCCGTCTCGGGGGAGACCCAGTACTTC. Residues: CASSPVSGETQYF.